This T cell receptor (beta chain) was identified during a study of somatic mutations in cytotoxic T cells in rheumatoid arthritis. Study conclusions and caveats: The largest CD8+ clone made up over 20% of CD8+ cells in about an eighth of the roughly 65 patients. Statistical analysis of the slight TRBV07 underrepresentation in rheumatoid arthritis patients did not adjust for multiple comparisons. The study found no significant difference in CD8+ T-cell clonality between rheumatoid arthritis patients and age-matched healthy controls. Rheumatoid arthritis patients showed CD8+ clonality increasing with age, unlike healthy controls.

For this clone: Its antigen is undetermined. Germline is not matched at one junction end, which may reflect a read error.

This CDR3 has 12 amino acids. CDR1 is GTSNPN and CDR2 is SVGIG in the germline V gene (reference sequence). Repertoires were generated with immunoSEQ multiplex PCR, while TCRdb's copy carries only in-frame clones and drops some. The table has 10,000 or so clones, 81% seen once. The rearrangement joins TRBV30 to TRBJ2-1; unclear D gene. The source of this sequence is a woman between 45 and 65 years old in good health. The sequencing input was CD8+ T cells sorted from blood. CDR3 sequence: CALSRSYNEQFF. The DNA for the CDR3 is TGCGCCCTGAGTCGTTCCTACAATGAGCAGTTCTTC.